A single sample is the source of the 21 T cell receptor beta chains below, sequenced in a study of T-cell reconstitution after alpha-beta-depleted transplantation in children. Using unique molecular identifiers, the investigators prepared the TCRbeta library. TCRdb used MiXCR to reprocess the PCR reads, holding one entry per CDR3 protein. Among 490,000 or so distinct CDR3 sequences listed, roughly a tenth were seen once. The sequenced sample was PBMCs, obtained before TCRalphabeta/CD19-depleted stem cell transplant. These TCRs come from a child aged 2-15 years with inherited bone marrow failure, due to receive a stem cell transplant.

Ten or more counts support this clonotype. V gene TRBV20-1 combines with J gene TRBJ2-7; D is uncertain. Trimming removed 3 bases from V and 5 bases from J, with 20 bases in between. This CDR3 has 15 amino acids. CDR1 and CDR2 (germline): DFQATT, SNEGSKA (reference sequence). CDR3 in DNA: TGCAGTGCTAGCCCCTTGACCCTACACGGCCACGAGCAGTACTTC. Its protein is CSASPLTLHGHEQYF.

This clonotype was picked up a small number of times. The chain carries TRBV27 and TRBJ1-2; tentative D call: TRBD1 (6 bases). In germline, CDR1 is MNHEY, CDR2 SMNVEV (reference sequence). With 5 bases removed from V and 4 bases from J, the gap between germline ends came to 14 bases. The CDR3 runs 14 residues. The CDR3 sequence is CASSPRGTAYGYTF. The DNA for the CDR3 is TGTGCCAGCAGTCCCAGGGGAACGGCCTATGGCTACACCTTC.

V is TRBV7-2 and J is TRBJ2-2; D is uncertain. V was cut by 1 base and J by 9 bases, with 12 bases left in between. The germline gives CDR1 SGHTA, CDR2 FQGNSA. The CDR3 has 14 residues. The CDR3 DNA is TGTGCCAGCAGCTTAGGGTGGAGTATCCGGGAGCTGTTTTTT. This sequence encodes CASSLGWSIRELFF.

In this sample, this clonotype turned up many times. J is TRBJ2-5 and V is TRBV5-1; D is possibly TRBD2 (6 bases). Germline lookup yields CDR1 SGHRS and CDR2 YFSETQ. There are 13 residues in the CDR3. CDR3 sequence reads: CASFRGAQETQYF. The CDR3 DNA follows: TGCGCAAGCTTTCGCGGGGCCCAAGAGACCCAGTACTTC.

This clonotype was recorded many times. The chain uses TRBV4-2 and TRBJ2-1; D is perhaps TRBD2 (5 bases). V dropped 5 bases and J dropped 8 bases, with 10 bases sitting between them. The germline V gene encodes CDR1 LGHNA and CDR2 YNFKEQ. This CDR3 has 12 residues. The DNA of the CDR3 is TGTGCCAGCAGCGGACCCGGGGATGAGCAGTTCTTC. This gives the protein CASSGPGDEQFF.

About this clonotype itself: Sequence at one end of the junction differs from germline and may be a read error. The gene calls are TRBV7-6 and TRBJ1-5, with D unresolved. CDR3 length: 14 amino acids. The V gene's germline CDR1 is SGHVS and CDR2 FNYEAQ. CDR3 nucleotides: TGTGCCAGCAGCTTAGTTGCAAGCAATCAGCCCCGGCATTTT. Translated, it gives CASSLVASNQPRHF.

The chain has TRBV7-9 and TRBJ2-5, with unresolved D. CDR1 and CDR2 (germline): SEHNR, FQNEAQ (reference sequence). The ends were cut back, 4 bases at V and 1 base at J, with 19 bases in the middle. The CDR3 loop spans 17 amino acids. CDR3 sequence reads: CASSSYFTPGGQETQYF. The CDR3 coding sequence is TGTGCCAGCAGCTCTTACTTCACCCCTGGCGGCCAAGAGACCCAGTACTTC.

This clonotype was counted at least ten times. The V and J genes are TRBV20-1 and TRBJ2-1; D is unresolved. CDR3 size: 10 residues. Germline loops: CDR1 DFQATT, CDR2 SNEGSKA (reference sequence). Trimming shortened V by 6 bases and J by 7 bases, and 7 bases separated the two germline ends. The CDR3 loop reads CSAAENEQFF. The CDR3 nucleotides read TGCAGTGCCGCGGAAAATGAGCAGTTCTTC.

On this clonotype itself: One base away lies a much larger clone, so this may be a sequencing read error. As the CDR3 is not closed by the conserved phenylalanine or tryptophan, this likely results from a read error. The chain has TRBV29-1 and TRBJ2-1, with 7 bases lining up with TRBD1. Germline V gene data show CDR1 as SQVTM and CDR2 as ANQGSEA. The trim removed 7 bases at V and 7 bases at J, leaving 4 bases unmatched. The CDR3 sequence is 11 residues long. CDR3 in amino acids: CSAHRGNEQFY. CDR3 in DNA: TGCAGCGCTCACAGGGGAAATGAGCAGTTCTAC.

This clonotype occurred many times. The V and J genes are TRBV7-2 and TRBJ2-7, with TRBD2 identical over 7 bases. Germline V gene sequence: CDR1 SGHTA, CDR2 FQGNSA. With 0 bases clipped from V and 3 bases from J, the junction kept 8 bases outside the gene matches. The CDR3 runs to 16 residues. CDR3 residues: CASSLAWREKGYEQYF. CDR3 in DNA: TGTGCCAGCAGCTTAGCGTGGCGGGAGAAGGGCTACGAGCAGTACTTC.

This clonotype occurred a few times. CDR3 DNA sequence: TGCGCCAGCAGCTTGGAATCCGGGACTAGGAATGAGCAGTTCTTC. This encodes CASSLESGTRNEQFF. The chain recombines TRBV5-1 with TRBJ2-1; TRBD2 matches 8 bases. In germline, CDR1 is SGHRS, CDR2 YFSETQ. The V segment lost 0 bases and the J segment 7 bases; nucleotides outside the gene matches: 6. The CDR3 runs to 15 residues.

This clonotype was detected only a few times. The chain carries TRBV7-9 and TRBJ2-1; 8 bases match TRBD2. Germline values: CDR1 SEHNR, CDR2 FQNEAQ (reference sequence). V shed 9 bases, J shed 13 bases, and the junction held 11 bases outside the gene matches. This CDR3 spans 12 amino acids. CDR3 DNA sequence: TGTGCCAGTTTTCCCCCCGGGGGGGCCCAGTTCTTC. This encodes CASFPPGGAQFF.

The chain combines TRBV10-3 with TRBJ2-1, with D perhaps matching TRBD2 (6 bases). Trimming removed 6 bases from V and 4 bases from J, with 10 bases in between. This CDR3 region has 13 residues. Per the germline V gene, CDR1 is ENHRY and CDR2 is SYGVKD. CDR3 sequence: CAIRGLNYNEQFF. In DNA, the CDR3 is TGTGCCATCAGGGGACTCAATTACAATGAGCAGTTCTTC.

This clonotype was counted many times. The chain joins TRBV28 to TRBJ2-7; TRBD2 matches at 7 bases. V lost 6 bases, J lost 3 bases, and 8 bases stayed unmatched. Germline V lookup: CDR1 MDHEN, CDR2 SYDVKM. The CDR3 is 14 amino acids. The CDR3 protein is CASSLGLVGYEQYF. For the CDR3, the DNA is TGTGCCAGCAGCCTCGGACTAGTTGGCTACGAGCAGTACTTC.

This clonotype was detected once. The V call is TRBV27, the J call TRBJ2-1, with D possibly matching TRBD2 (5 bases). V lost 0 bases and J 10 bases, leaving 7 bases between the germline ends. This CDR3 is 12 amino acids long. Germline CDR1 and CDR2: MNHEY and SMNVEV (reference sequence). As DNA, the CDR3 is TGTGCCAGCAGTTTATCGGGAGTAGAGCAGTTCTTC. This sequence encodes CASSLSGVEQFF.

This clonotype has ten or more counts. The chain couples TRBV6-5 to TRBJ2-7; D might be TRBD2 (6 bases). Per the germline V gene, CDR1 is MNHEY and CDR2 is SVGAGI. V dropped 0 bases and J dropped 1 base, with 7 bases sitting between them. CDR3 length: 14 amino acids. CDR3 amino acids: CASSYSAGSYEQYF. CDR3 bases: TGTGCCAGCAGTTACTCGGCGGGATCCTACGAGCAGTACTTC.

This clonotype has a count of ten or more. In DNA form, the CDR3 reads TGCGCCAGCAGCCCGGGGGTGGGGCCAGCTTTCTTT. It yields the protein CASSPGVGPAFF. The rearrangement uses TRBV5-1 and TRBJ1-1; D is possibly TRBD1 (5 bases). The germline CDR1 and CDR2 sequences are SGHRS and YFSETQ. The CDR3 is made up of 12 amino acids. The germline V and J ends were trimmed by 4 bases and 10 bases, with 14 bases remaining between them.

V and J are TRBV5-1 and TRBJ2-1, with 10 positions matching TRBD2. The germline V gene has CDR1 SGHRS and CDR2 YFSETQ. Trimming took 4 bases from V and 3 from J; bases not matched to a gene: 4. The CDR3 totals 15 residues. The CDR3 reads CASSGIAGGYNEQFF. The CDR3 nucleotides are TGCGCCAGCAGCGGGATAGCGGGAGGCTACAATGAGCAGTTCTTC. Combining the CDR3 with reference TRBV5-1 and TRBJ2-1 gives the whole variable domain KAGVTQTPRYLIKTRGQQVTLSCSPISGHRSVSWYQQTPGQGLQFLFEYFSETQRNKGNFPGRFSGRQFSNSRSEMNVSTLELGDSALYLCASSGIAGGYNEQFFGPGTRLTVL.

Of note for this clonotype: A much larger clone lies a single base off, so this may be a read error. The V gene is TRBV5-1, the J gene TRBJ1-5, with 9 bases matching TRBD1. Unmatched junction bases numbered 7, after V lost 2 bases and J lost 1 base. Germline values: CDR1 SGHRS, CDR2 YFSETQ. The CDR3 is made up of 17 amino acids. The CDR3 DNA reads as TGCGCCAGCAGCTTTGAACAGGGGGCGCGGAGCAATCAGCCCCAGCATTTT. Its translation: CASSFEQGARSNQPQHF. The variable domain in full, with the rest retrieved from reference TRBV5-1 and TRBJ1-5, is KAGVTQTPRYLIKTRGQQVTLSCSPISGHRSVSWYQQTPGQGLQFLFEYFSETQRNKGNFPGRFSGRQFSNSRSEMNVSTLELGDSALYLCASSFEQGARSNQPQHFGDGTRLSIL.

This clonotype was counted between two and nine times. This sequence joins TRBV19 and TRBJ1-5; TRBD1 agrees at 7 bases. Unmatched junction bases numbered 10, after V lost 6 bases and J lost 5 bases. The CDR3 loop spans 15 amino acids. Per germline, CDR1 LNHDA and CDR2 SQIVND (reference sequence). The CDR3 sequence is CASSKGDSRYQPQHF. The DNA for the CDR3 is TGTGCCAGTAGCAAAGGGGACAGCAGATATCAGCCCCAGCATTTT. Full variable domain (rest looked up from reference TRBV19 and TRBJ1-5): DGGITQSPKYLFRKEGQNVTLSCEQNLNHDAMYWYRQDPGQGLRLIYYSQIVNDFQKGDIAEGYSVSREKKESFPLTVTSAQKNPTAFYLCASSKGDSRYQPQHFGDGTRLSIL.

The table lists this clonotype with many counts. CDR3 sequence: CASSFGQTGELFF. The DNA of the CDR3 is TGTGCCAGCAGCTTCGGACAGACCGGGGAGCTGTTTTTT. This chain connects TRBV5-6 to TRBJ2-2; TRBD1 might be the D (6 bases). Germline CDR1 SGHDT, CDR2 YYEEEE. Trimming removed 2 bases from V and 5 bases from J, with 7 bases in between. The CDR3 has 13 residues.